This T cell receptor beta chain came from a study of cytomegalovirus exposure and HLA in healthy donors. Use of 60 Vbeta and 13 Jbeta primers characterized the PCR. The assay was immunoSEQ multiplex PCR, and TCRdb's table has in-frame clones only and misses some. Of roughly 200,000 clones in the sample, approximately 86% were seen once. Germline V gene lookup returns CDR1 MDHEN and CDR2 SYDVKM. V lost 1 base, J lost 5 bases, and 12 bases lay in between. This CDR3 is built from 14 residues. Study-wide results and limits: Altogether, some 160 TCR beta chains were recorded as cytomegalovirus-associated.

Worth noting for this clone: The target antigen is unknown.

The sequence was obtained from a woman aged 25 to 39 in good health and CMV-seronegative. The chain employs TRBV28 and TRBJ2-7, with TRBD1 as a possible D gene (6 bases). What was sequenced was PBMCs. The CDR3 sequence: CASSLSRGGDEQYF. For the CDR3, the DNA is TGTGCCAGCAGTTTATCCAGGGGTGGCGACGAGCAGTACTTC. Variable domain in full (rest from reference TRBV28 and TRBJ2-7): DVKVTQSSRYLVKRTGEKVFLECVQDMDHENMFWYRQDPGLGLRLIYFSYDVKMKEKGDIPEGYSVSREKKERFSLILESASTNQTSMYLCASSLSRGGDEQYFGPGTRLTVT.